Listed here are 27 T cell receptor beta chains from one sample, sequenced in a study of Ad26.COV2.S vaccination and SARS-CoV-2 variants. Noted treatment: some 20 received Ad26.COV2.S at low or high dose, single or two shots; 5 received placebo; per-sample allocation not given. Sampling happened 63 days after the first vaccine or placebo injection. Sequencing used immunoSEQ multiplex PCR; TCRdb keeps in-frame clones, though not all of them. This table holds more than 400,000 clones, around 91% found once. Here the sequenced sample was peripheral blood, taken in a trial of Ad26.COV2.S vaccine versus placebo. The receptors were sampled from a person between 18 and 65 years old who received the Ad26.COV2.S COVID-19 vaccine or a placebo.

The chain is built from TRBV15 and TRBJ2-7; D possibly corresponds to TRBD2 (6 bases). Deletions cut 1 base from V and 0 bases from J, with 13 bases between. The CDR3 consists of 16 residues. The germline V gene encodes CDR1 LNHNV and CDR2 YYDKDF (reference sequence). The chain's CDR3 is CATSRGTTSSSYEQYF. The CDR3, as DNA: TGTGCCACCAGCAGAGGCACGACTAGTAGCTCCTACGAGCAGTACTTC.

V and J are TRBV9 and TRBJ1-1; 7 bases line up with TRBD1. V trimming: 2 bases; J trimming: 0 bases; junction bases outside the gene matches: 7. Germline V gene data show CDR1 as SGDLS and CDR2 as YYNGEE. The CDR3 is 16 amino acids. The CDR3 spells CASSVGQSLLNTEAFF. CDR3 sequence (DNA): TGTGCCAGCAGCGTGGGACAGAGCCTCCTGAACACTGAAGCTTTCTTT.

This chain uses TRBV27 with TRBJ2-1; no definite D call. V lost 4 bases and J lost 7, with 8 bases in between. CDR3 length equals 12 residues. Germline values: CDR1 MNHEY, CDR2 SMNVEV (reference sequence). The CDR3 region has the DNA TGTGCCAGCAGTTCCCAGCTGAATGAGCAGTTCTTC. It translates to CASSSQLNEQFF.

The genes are TRBV4-1 and TRBJ2-1; no firm D call. The germline gives CDR1 MGHRA, CDR2 YSYEKL. V lost 4 bases and J 0 bases, leaving 10 bases between the germline ends. The CDR3 covers 15 residues. CDR3 DNA sequence: TGCGCCAGCAGCCTCGGCCCAAGCTCCTACAATGAGCAGTTCTTC. Its protein product is CASSLGPSSYNEQFF.

The CDR3 sequence: CASSLAGVGSGSYGYTF. CDR3 bases: TGTGCCAGCAGCTTGGCTGGGGTTGGGTCCGGAAGCTATGGCTACACCTTC. The chain uses TRBV5-6 and TRBJ1-2; D is unclear. Germline values: CDR1 SGHDT, CDR2 YYEEEE. Trimming took 0 bases from V and 4 from J, leaving 19 bases between them. The CDR3 length is 17 residues.

The V call is TRBV6-2 or TRBV6-3, the J call TRBJ2-5; possible D gene TRBD1, 5 bases. This CDR3 contains 15 residues. Looked up from germline, CDR1 is MNHEY and CDR2 is SVGEGT. V lost 0 bases and J 5 bases, leaving 13 bases between the germline ends. CDR3 DNA: TGTGCCAGCAGTTACTCAACAGGCCCGTGGGAGACCCAGTACTTC. Translated, it gives CASSYSTGPWETQYF.

The gene calls are TRBV5-4 and TRBJ2-3; the D gene could be TRBD1 or TRBD2 (6 bases each). CDR3 size: 15 residues. Germline assignment: CDR1 SGHNT and CDR2 YYREEE (reference sequence). The germline V and J ends were trimmed by 3 bases and 1 base, with 12 bases remaining between them. The CDR3 is CASSSLGGRTDTQYF. The CDR3 DNA reads TGTGCCAGCAGCTCCCTGGGGGGCCGCACAGATACGCAGTATTTT.

The rearrangement links TRBV3-1 (or the pseudogene TRBV3-2) to TRBJ2-7; 10 positions match TRBD2. J gave up 5 bases and V 1 base, and 5 bases lay outside the gene matches. Germline V gives CDR1 LGHDT, CDR2 YNNKEL (reference sequence). The CDR3 length is 15 residues. The CDR3 region is CASSQGLAGVHEQYF. The CDR3 coding sequence is TGTGCCAGCAGCCAAGGGCTAGCGGGAGTTCACGAGCAGTACTTC.

The rearrangement joins TRBV28 to TRBJ2-7; possibly TRBD2 for D (6 bases). V lost 6 bases to trimming and J lost 6 bases, with 18 bases between them. CDR1 and CDR2 from the germline V gene are MDHEN and SYDVKM. The CDR3 has 14 residues. The CDR3, as DNA: TGTGCCAGCAGCCCGGGACTGGGGCTCACCGAGCAGTACTTC. Residues: CASSPGLGLTEQYF.

The chain employs TRBV28 and TRBJ2-5; D unresolved. V was cut by 2 bases and J by 1 base, with 5 bases left in between. CDR3 length: 13 residues. From germline, CDR1 is MDHEN and CDR2 SYDVKM. CDR3 residues: CASSLATQETQYF. For the CDR3, the DNA is TGTGCCAGCAGTTTAGCGACCCAAGAGACCCAGTACTTC. Combining the CDR3 with reference TRBV28 and TRBJ2-5 gives the whole variable domain DVKVTQSSRYLVKRTGEKVFLECVQDMDHENMFWYRQDPGLGLRLIYFSYDVKMKEKGDIPEGYSVSREKKERFSLILESASTNQTSMYLCASSLATQETQYFGPGTRLLVL.

This chain joins TRBV11-2 and TRBJ2-7; perhaps TRBD2 as D (6 bases). The CDR3 has 16 amino acids. The V and J ends lost 0 bases and 2 bases respectively, with 14 bases between them. CDR1 SGHAT and CDR2 FQNNGV come from the germline V gene. The CDR3 loop reads CASSLDTGTPTYEQYF. As DNA, the CDR3 is TGTGCCAGCAGCTTAGATACCGGGACTCCTACCTACGAGCAGTACTTC.

The chain carries TRBV7-2 and TRBJ2-1; 8 bases are a match to TRBD1. The trim removed 5 bases at V and 9 bases at J, leaving 15 bases unmatched. The length of the CDR3 is 16 residues. Germline assignment: CDR1 SGHTA and CDR2 FQGNSA. In DNA form, the CDR3 reads TGTGCCAGCAGCGGACAGGGCCCTTTGATCACTGGTGAGCAGTTCTTC. Translated, it gives CASSGQGPLITGEQFF.

J is TRBJ2-2 and V is TRBV29-1; tentatively, D is TRBD1 (7 bases). V lost 4 bases to trimming and J lost 7 bases, with 13 bases between them. Germline CDR1 SQVTM, CDR2 ANQGSEA. CDR3 length equals 13 residues. This chain's CDR3 is CSVGQGGSGELFF. The CDR3 DNA follows: TGCAGCGTTGGGCAGGGGGGAAGCGGGGAGCTGTTTTTT.

The V and J genes are TRBV15 and TRBJ2-1, with no clear D. Between the trimmed V and J ends, which lost 1 base and 0 bases, there was a span of 10 bases. The CDR3 sequence is 16 residues long. Germline V gene sequence: CDR1 LNHNV, CDR2 YYDKDF (reference sequence). The CDR3 spells CATSRALRNSYNEQFF. The CDR3 nucleotides are TGTGCCACCAGCAGAGCTCTACGGAACTCCTACAATGAGCAGTTCTTC.

The chain carries TRBV15 and TRBJ2-7, with unresolved D. Trimming pared 0 bases from V and 6 bases from J, leaving 9 bases between. This CDR3 comprises 13 residues. CDR1 is LNHNV and CDR2 is YYDKDF in the germline V gene (reference sequence). Here the CDR3 DNA reads TGTGCCACCAGCAGAGATAAGGTTAGCGAGCAGTACTTC. Translation: CATSRDKVSEQYF.

The chain uses TRBV5-1 and TRBJ2-7; D possibly matches TRBD1 or TRBD2 (5 bases each). The V and J ends lost 4 bases and 0 bases respectively, with 11 bases between them. Germline CDR1 reads SGHRS; CDR2 reads YFSETQ. The CDR3 has 14 amino acids. CDR3 amino acids: CASSPGTASYEQYF. CDR3 sequence (DNA): TGCGCCAGCAGCCCCGGGACGGCCTCCTACGAGCAGTACTTC.

The chain joins TRBV6-1 to TRBJ2-3, with TRBD2 matching over 16 bases. After removal of 3 bases from V and 2 bases from J, the junction contained 5 bases not matched to a gene. The V gene's germline CDR1 is MNHNS and CDR2 SASEGT. This CDR3 spans 18 amino acids. CDR3 sequence (DNA): TGTGCCAGCAGTGATCCGGGACTAGCGGGAGGGATCACAGATACGCAGTATTTT. It translates to CASSDPGLAGGITDTQYF.

The V gene is TRBV30, the J gene TRBJ1-6; tentative D call: TRBD1 (5 bases). CDR3 length: 14 residues. Trimming took 4 bases from V and 9 from J, leaving 16 bases between them. Germline assignment: CDR1 GTSNPN and CDR2 SVGIG (reference sequence). The CDR3 DNA follows: TGTGCCTGGAATCGAGGGGCAGGGTCTTCACCCCTCCACTTT. Its translation is CAWNRGAGSSPLHF.

The V and J genes are TRBV6-5 and TRBJ2-7, with D tentatively TRBD1 or TRBD2 (5 bases each). V gave up 6 bases and J gave up 0 bases, with 12 bases separating them. The CDR3 has 14 residues. The germline V gene encodes CDR1 MNHEY and CDR2 SVGAGI. CDR3 amino acids: CASRREGNSYEQYF. The CDR3 DNA reads as TGTGCCAGCAGACGCGAGGGGAACTCCTACGAGCAGTACTTC.

The chain combines TRBV7-9 with TRBJ1-1; maybe TRBD1 (5 bases). Germline V gene data show CDR1 as SEHNR and CDR2 as FQNEAQ (reference sequence). Trimming left V 1 base short and J 11 bases short, with 14 bases between. The CDR3 extends over 13 amino acids. CDR3: CASSLGDPLSAFF. The CDR3 coding sequence is TGTGCCAGCAGCTTAGGGGACCCCCTTTCGGCTTTCTTT.

V is TRBV5-4 and J is TRBJ2-7; 7 bases line up with TRBD1. V was clipped by 0 bases and J by 5 bases; unmatched bases: 8. This CDR3 contains 15 residues. Per germline, CDR1 SGHNT and CDR2 YYREEE (reference sequence). The chain's CDR3 is CASSLVSTGADEQYF. The DNA for the CDR3 is TGTGCCAGCAGCTTGGTTTCAACAGGGGCGGACGAGCAGTACTTC.

This sequence joins TRBV19 and TRBJ1-5, with TRBD1 identical over 7 bases. The CDR3 totals 16 residues. Looked up from germline, CDR1 is LNHDA and CDR2 is SQIVND (reference sequence). Trimming cost V 1 base and J 1 base; bases outside gene matches: 4. The CDR3 sequence is CASSIGQGPSNQPQHF. For the CDR3, the DNA is TGTGCCAGTAGTATAGGACAGGGACCCAGCAATCAGCCCCAGCATTTT.

The genes are TRBV28 and TRBJ2-2; TRBD1 might be the D (6 bases). Germline-derived CDR1 and CDR2 are MDHEN and SYDVKM. The CDR3 consists of 17 residues. Trimming pared 4 bases from V and 2 bases from J, leaving 17 bases between. In DNA form, the CDR3 reads TGTGCCAGCAGTTGGGGACAATTGGACCCCAACACCGGGGAGCTGTTTTTT. It codes for CASSWGQLDPNTGELFF. The variable domain in full, completed from reference TRBV28 and TRBJ2-2, reads DVKVTQSSRYLVKRTGEKVFLECVQDMDHENMFWYRQDPGLGLRLIYFSYDVKMKEKGDIPEGYSVSREKKERFSLILESASTNQTSMYLCASSWGQLDPNTGELFFGEGSRLTVL.

The rearrangement links TRBV7-6 to TRBJ2-1; no clear D gene. The V gene's germline CDR1 is SGHVS and CDR2 FNYEAQ. Trimming removed 1 base from V and 0 bases from J, with 4 bases in between. The CDR3 spans 14 residues. This CDR3 reads CASSLGGSYNEQFF. The CDR3 DNA follows: TGTGCCAGCAGCTTAGGCGGCTCCTACAATGAGCAGTTCTTC.

The V call is TRBV9, the J call TRBJ2-2, with TRBD2 identical over 8 bases. Germline CDR1 reads SGDLS; CDR2 reads YYNGEE. The V and J ends lost 1 base and 6 bases, in that order; junction bases with no gene match: 11. The CDR3 covers 17 residues. This CDR3 reads CASSVIAGFDRAGELFF. The CDR3 coding sequence is TGTGCCAGCAGCGTAATAGCGGGATTTGATAGGGCCGGGGAGCTGTTTTTT.

V and J are TRBV7-8 and TRBJ1-2; 7 bases fit TRBD1. The CDR3 is 12 residues long. V shed 8 bases and J 4 bases; nucleotides not matched to a gene: 4. Germline-derived CDR1 and CDR2 are SGHVS and FQNEAQ. CDR3 in amino acids: CASGQDRYGYTF. The CDR3 coding sequence is TGTGCCAGCGGACAGGACCGCTATGGCTACACCTTC.

This rearrangement joins TRBV10-1 to TRBJ2-3; D uncertain. The germline V gene encodes CDR1 WNHNN and CDR2 SYGVQD (reference sequence). This CDR3 has 11 residues. Trimming removed 6 bases at V and 3 bases at J, with 4 bases between. In DNA form, the CDR3 reads TGCGCCAGCAGGGCTACAGATACGCAGTATTTT. Translated, it gives CASRATDTQYF.